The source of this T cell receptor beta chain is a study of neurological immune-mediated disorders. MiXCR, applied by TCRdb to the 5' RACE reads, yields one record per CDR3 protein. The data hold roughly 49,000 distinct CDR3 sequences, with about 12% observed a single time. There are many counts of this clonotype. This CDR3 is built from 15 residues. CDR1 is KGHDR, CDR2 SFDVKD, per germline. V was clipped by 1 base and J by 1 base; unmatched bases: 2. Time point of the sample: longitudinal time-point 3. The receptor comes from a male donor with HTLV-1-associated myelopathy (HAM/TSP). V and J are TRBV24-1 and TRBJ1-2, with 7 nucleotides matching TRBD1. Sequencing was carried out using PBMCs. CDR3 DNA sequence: TGTGCCACCAGTGATTTCAGGGGGGATAACTATGGCTACACCTTC. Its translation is CATSDFRGDNYGYTF.